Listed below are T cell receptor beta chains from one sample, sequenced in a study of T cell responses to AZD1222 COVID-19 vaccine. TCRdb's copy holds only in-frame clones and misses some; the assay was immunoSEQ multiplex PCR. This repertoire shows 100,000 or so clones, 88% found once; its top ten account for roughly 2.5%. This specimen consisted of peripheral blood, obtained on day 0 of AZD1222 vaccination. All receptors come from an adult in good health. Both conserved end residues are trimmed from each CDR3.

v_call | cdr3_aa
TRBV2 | ASRTRTSAYNEQF
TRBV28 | ASSFSASETSTDTQY
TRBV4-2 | ASSPYRMGTYNEQF
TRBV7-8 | ASRPGTANQPQH
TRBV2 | ASSVLGVINQPQH
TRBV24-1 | ATSDSGTGQYEQF
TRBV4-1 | ASSPLWRSGNTIY
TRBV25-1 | ASSESRDKVWTNYGYT
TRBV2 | ASRGGEAF
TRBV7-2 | ASSLQGPSTYNSPLH
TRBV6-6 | ASSSSTGGQPQH
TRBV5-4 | ASSSGGGQANYGYT
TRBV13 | ASSLYGEYNEQF
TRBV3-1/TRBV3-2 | ASSRTGLAGGYSSNEQF
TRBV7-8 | ASSPGLGGQETQY
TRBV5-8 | ASSGAARKLF
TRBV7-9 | ASSFPRGEPNTEAF
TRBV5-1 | ASSLGISSSYNEQF
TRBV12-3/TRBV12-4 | ASRDRVDQPQH
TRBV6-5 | ASKVGTGVNTEAF
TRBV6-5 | ASWGGDQPQH
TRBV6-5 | ASSSPAGREQY
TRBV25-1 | VIPWGHSNEQF
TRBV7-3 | ASSHLSSSYNEQF
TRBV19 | ASSIRQGSGNSPLH